This is a list of T cell receptor beta chains from one sample in a study of blood T cell repertoires in COVID-19. Repertoires were generated with immunoSEQ multiplex PCR, while TCRdb's copy carries only in-frame clones and drops some. The profile covers roughly 330,000 clones, with approximately 90% appearing a single time and 10% taken by the ten largest. Sample: PBMCs or T cells enriched from blood (not recorded which). The receptors stem from a woman aged 18-29 years who had recovered from COVID-19. Each CDR3 is given with its conserved first and last residue. Each record gives: V gene, J gene, D gene, clone size, CDR3 protein, CDR3 DNA. D genes are given only for firm matches. Only part of the rows carry a size: once, few, many, or a class if the clone is expanded.

TRBV5-4	TRBJ1-2	NA	NA	CASSLQGSNYGYTF	TGTGCCAGCAGCCTCCAGGGGAGTAACTATGGCTACACCTTC
TRBV6-5	TRBJ2-3	NA	once	CASSYSNRLGDTQYF	TGTGCCAGCAGTTACTCGAACAGGCTTGGAGATACGCAGTATTTT
TRBV18	TRBJ2-2	TRBD2	once	CASSPQDTSGGNTGELFF	TGTGCCAGCTCACCTCAAGATACTAGCGGAGGGAACACCGGGGAGCTGTTTTTT
TRBV7-6	TRBJ1-5	NA	few	CASSLGRGRTQPQHF	TGTGCCAGCAGCTTAGGGCGGGGCCGCACACAGCCCCAGCATTTT
TRBV7-9	TRBJ1-2	TRBD1	NA	CASSHRDSVSYTF	TGTGCCAGCAGCCACCGGGACAGTGTCAGCTACACCTTC
TRBV5-1	TRBJ2-1	NA	NA	CASSLVTGVGGRFYNEQFF	TGCGCCAGCAGCTTGGTGACGGGGGTAGGGGGCCGCTTCTACAATGAGCAGTTCTTC
TRBV7-8	TRBJ1-2	NA	NA	CASSFWGGLNGYTF	TGTGCCAGCAGCTTTTGGGGGGGGCTTAATGGCTACACCTTC
TRBV20-1	TRBJ1-5	NA	once	CSASPFQPQHF	TGCAGTGCTAGCCCGTTTCAGCCCCAGCATTTT
TRBV30	TRBJ2-3	TRBD2	NA	CAWTVSGRTDTQYF	TGTGCCTGGACGGTTAGCGGGAGAACGGATACGCAGTATTTT
TRBV11-2	TRBJ1-1	TRBD1	once	CASSFDREEKAFF	TGTGCCAGCAGCTTCGACAGGGAGGAAAAAGCTTTCTTT
TRBV7-9	TRBJ2-7	NA	few	CASSLNIYEQYF	TGTGCCAGCAGCCTTAATATCTACGAGCAGTACTTC
TRBV6-5	TRBJ2-5	TRBD2	NA	CASRGTSGLGTQYF	TGTGCCAGCAGGGGGACTAGCGGCCTTGGGACCCAGTACTTC
TRBV3-1/TRBV3-2	TRBJ1-2	NA	NA	CASSPTTVAYGYTF	TGTGCCAGCAGCCCTACGACAGTCGCCTATGGCTACACCTTC
TRBV12-3/TRBV12-4	TRBJ1-2	NA	NA	CASSFSLGYTF	TGTGCCAGCAGTTTCTCCCTTGGCTACACCTTC
TRBV28	TRBJ2-6	NA	NA	CASGSVSGANALTF	TGTGCCAGCGGGTCGGTCTCTGGGGCCAACGCCCTGACTTTC
TRBV30	TRBJ1-2	NA	NA	CAWFGVGGYTF	TGTGCCTGGTTCGGGGTCGGTGGCTACACCTTC
TRBV28	TRBJ1-3	TRBD1	NA	CASSALMGQLSGNTIYF	TGTGCCAGCAGTGCGCTTATGGGACAGCTCTCTGGAAACACCATATATTTT
TRBV12-3/TRBV12-4	TRBJ1-2	TRBD1	NA	CASSRTGVGYTF	TGTGCCAGCAGCCGGACAGGAGTGGGCTACACCTTC
TRBV11-2	TRBJ1-4	TRBD1	NA	CASSPWDSSNEKLFF	TGTGCCAGCAGCCCTTGGGACAGCTCTAATGAAAAACTGTTTTTT
TRBV19	TRBJ1-3	NA	NA	CASSISSATGNTIYF	TGTGCCAGTAGTATATCCAGCGCGACGGGAAACACCATATATTTT
TRBV9	TRBJ1-2	TRBD1	NA	CASSLKTGPTVNYGYTF	TGTGCCAGCAGCCTGAAGACAGGGCCAACTGTTAACTATGGCTACACCTTC
TRBV6-1	TRBJ1-6	NA	NA	CASSLVRNSPLHF	TGTGCCAGCAGTTTGGTTCGGAATTCACCCCTCCACTTT
TRBV15	TRBJ1-1	NA	NA	CATSRDWVSRGPVTEAFF	TGTGCCACCAGCAGAGATTGGGTGAGTAGAGGCCCAGTCACTGAAGCTTTCTTT
TRBV25-1	TRBJ2-7	TRBD1	NA	CASRDRGPQYF	TGTGCCAGCAGAGACAGGGGGCCTCAGTACTTC
TRBV6-5	TRBJ1-2	NA	NA	CASVEQGSYGYTF	TGTGCCAGCGTGGAACAGGGATCCTATGGCTACACCTTC